This T cell receptor (beta chain) derives from a study of blood T cells in healthy people across ages. Trimming removed 3 bases from V and 8 bases from J, with 13 bases in between. CDR3 length equals 13 residues. Looked up from germline, CDR1 is SGHVS and CDR2 is FQNEAQ. Alongside a J-beta primer mix, a sample-barcoded 5' primer served in a second PCR lasting about 6 to 12 cycles. Via MiXCR, TCRdb re-called the 5' RACE reads, giving one row per CDR3 protein. The sample contains approximately 1,700,000 distinct CDR3 sequences, approximately 40% of which appear only once. About this clonotype: Its antigen is currently unknown.

Findings and caveats of the study: Strong correlation was found linking TCR beta diversity to naive T cell percentage. Per million T cells, TCR beta diversity dropped roughly linearly as age increased. Diversity estimated from one million T cells was considered an underestimate.

The clonotype was recovered from a human donor in good health. The chain employs TRBV7-8 and TRBJ1-2; D gene unclear. The material sequenced was blood. The CDR3 protein is CASSFDSWEGYTF. The CDR3 DNA sequence: TGTGCCAGCAGCTTTGACTCCTGGGAGGGCTACACCTTC.